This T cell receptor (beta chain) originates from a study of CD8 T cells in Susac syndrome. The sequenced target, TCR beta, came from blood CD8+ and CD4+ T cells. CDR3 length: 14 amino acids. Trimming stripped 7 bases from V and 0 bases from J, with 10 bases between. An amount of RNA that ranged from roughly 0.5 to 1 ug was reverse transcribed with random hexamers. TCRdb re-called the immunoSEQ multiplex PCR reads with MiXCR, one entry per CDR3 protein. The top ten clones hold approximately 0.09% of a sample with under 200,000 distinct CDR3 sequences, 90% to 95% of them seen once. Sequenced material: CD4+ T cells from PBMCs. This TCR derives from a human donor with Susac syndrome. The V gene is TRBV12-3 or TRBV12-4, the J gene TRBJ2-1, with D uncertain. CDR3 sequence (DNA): TGTGCCAGCACCTTCCTGAGCTCCTACAATGAGCAGTTCTTC. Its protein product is CASTFLSSYNEQFF.